This TCR beta chain was profiled in a study of PD-L1 blockade in urothelial cancer. In the study overall: Of some 28 patients, fewer than 27 were males with bladder-origin urothelial cancer. Prior chemotherapy in patients spanned 0 to 3 regimens.

CDR3 length equals 15 residues. The data were produced by immunoSEQ multiplex PCR, yet TCRdb's version contains in-frame clones alone and is incomplete. In the table there are about 80,000 clones, 87% of which are singletons. The clonotype originates from a woman in her sixties or seventies with urothelial cancer. The material sequenced was PBMCs, taken around atezolizumab (anti-PD-L1) treatment. The rearrangement links TRBV21-1 to TRBJ2-1; whether TRBD1, the table's D call, matches the DNA was not checked. TRBV21-1 is labeled a pseudogene. The chain's CDR3 is CASRQGRPLYNEQFF. CDR3 in DNA: TGTGCCAGCAGACAGGGCCGACCCCTTTACAATGAGCAGTTCTTC.